This T cell receptor (beta chain) was captured in a study of T cells after somatic rescue of genetic block. Some clones are missing from TCRdb's copy, which holds only in-frame ones; the method was immunoSEQ multiplex PCR. Altogether approximately 71,000 clones are present, under 95% being singletons, with the ten largest covering 2.9%. The CDR3 consists of 15 residues. V lost 3 bases to trimming and J lost 2 bases, with 10 bases between them. Germline lookup yields CDR1 SEHNR and CDR2 FQNEAQ (reference sequence). The sequence was collected from a man aged 35 to 55. The specimen sequenced was peripheral blood mononuclear cells (PBMCs). The rearrangement joins TRBV7-9 to TRBJ1-4, with a weak D call TRBD1 (5 bases). The CDR3 reads CASSLQEGTNEKLFF. The CDR3 coding sequence is TGTGCCAGCAGCTTGCAGGAGGGGACTAATGAAAAACTGTTTTTT.